The rows below give T cell receptor beta chains drawn from one sample of a study of Ad26.COV2.S vaccination and SARS-CoV-2 variants. Data came from immunoSEQ multiplex PCR; TCRdb stores just in-frame clones and leaves some out. The profile shows 350,000 to 400,000 clones, 88% of them singletons. The specimen was peripheral blood, collected in a trial of Ad26.COV2.S vaccine versus placebo. These receptors came from a person aged 18-65 years who received the Ad26.COV2.S COVID-19 vaccine or a placebo. Both conserved end residues are part of each CDR3. D genes are given only for firm matches.

>TRBV5-8|TRBD1
CASSFMGQRRTEAFF
>TRBV18|NA
CASSPPARPGHRSYTF
>TRBV11-2|NA
CASSPFRGGGEAFF
>TRBV10-3|NA
CAISETMGQGESPLHF
>TRBV5-1|NA
CASSLGGRTGELFF
>TRBV30|NA
CAWSVGAPHNEQFF
>TRBV4-2|NA
CASSAGTANYGYTF
>TRBV15|NA
CATSIIEAVIGQFF
>TRBV4-1|NA
CASSQEPVNQPQHF
>TRBV11-2|TRBD1
CASSLAWDRVLSYEQYF
>TRBV14|TRBD1
CASSQTSYRGGYTEAFF
>TRBV5-4|NA
CASSFQGYEQFF
>TRBV2|NA
CASSSPTTFGNTIYF
>TRBV4-1|TRBD1
CASSQVWPGGKGYTF
>TRBV6-1|NA
CASSERRHGELFF
>TRBV21-1|NA
CASRPRRASHSYNEQFF
>TRBV19|NA
CASSIRLQETQYF
>TRBV7-8|TRBD1
CASSLISRTGPNTEAFF
>TRBV30|TRBD1
CAWRTGGTEAFF
>TRBV11-2|NA
CASSLDRGAGSPLHF
>TRBV27|NA
CASSDLVTGSNQPQHF
>TRBV19|TRBD1
CASRQGLTNYGYTF
>TRBV6-5|NA
CASSYGGSRYEQYF
>TRBV12-3/TRBV12-4|TRBD1
CASRQGLDQPQHF
>TRBV6-6|NA
CASSYSSGNSPLHF
>TRBV4-1|NA
CASSHPVAGRNEQFF
>TRBV18|NA
CASSPNRDTEAFF
>TRBV29-1|NA
CSVGGLFGANGYTF
>TRBV7-8|NA
CASSFFFLGGRNEKLFF
>TRBV11-2|NA
CASSPGFNYEQYF
>TRBV3-1/TRBV3-2|NA
CASSQDKLEQFF
>TRBV4-2|NA
CASSPLDSKNQPQHF
>TRBV30|TRBD1
CAWSRTGVGTEAFF
>TRBV7-9|NA
CASSWTESSGNTIYF
>TRBV5-5|NA
CASSLDREKAGYTF
>TRBV2|TRBD1
CADRGPSGELFF
>TRBV6-5|NA
CASSSTGLLTDTQYF
>TRBV2|NA
CASGTGLPTGELFF
>TRBV7-8|NA
CASSLRVLQETQYF
>TRBV7-8|NA
CASSNREGGFTEAFF
>TRBV7-9|TRBD1
CASSQDRVYGYTF
>TRBV7-9|NA
CASSHSTGDGYTF
>TRBV19|NA
CASRFRGNYGYTF
>TRBV10-3|TRBD1
CAISEQGAGQPQHF
>TRBV5-4|TRBD1
CASSPGQGRYGYTF
>TRBV18|NA
CASSPGQWVVYGYTF
>TRBV11-3|NA
CASSVRAITEAFF
>TRBV28|NA
CASRAGISQHF
>TRBV5-1|NA
CASSLAGTVNTEAFF
>TRBV7-9|NA
CASSLIEGAKYF
>TRBV4-1|TRBD1
CASSPRGMEGGREAFF
>TRBV27|NA
CASSRVREKLFF
>TRBV7-9|NA
CASSLLTGFGPSATGELFF